Below, one T cell receptor (beta chain) is given with its context. CDR1 SGHTS and CDR2 YDEGEE come from the germline V gene. Trimming shortened V by 0 bases and J by 4 bases, and 11 bases separated the two germline ends. This CDR3 is 15 amino acids long. These data come from a study of blood T cell repertoires in COVID-19. Study summary: Donors in the United States, Italy and Spain gave samples during acute or convalescent COVID-19. The analysed material was cDNA or gDNA that came from T cells, B-cell-depleted T cells, or PBMCs.

Clones were sequenced by immunoSEQ multiplex PCR, and TCRdb holds only the in-frame ones, with some missing. The data hold 97,000 or so clones, with roughly nine tenths observed a single time. The rearrangement links TRBV5-8 to TRBJ2-1; possibly TRBD2 for D (6 bases). The receptor was isolated from a man in his fifties with acute or convalescent COVID-19. The sequenced material came from peripheral blood. The CDR3 sequence is CASSLGLVAYNEQFF. CDR3 coding DNA: TGTGCCAGCAGCTTGGGACTAGTTGCGTACAATGAGCAGTTCTTC.